This entry is about one TCR beta chain. The sample holds other DNA sequences that translate to the same CDR3. Germline loops: CDR1 LGHNA, CDR2 YNFKEQ. Deletions cut 0 bases from V and 1 base from J, with 9 bases between. This CDR3 region has 15 residues. The protocol was immunoSEQ multiplex PCR, while the TCRdb copy is restricted to in-frame clones and leaves out a portion. The sample holds some 2.3 million clones; roughly 93% are singletons and the top ten take under 0.45%. The data were obtained in a study of shared clonotypes between healthy human individuals. This TCR was sampled from a young man in good health. Some clones in this sample may be carry-over from other donors' samples. Sequenced sample: naive CD4+ T cells from PBMCs. Subset specified: CD45RA+ positively selected. J is TRBJ1-2 and V is TRBV4-2; D is ambiguous. CDR3 coding DNA: TGTGCCAGCAGCCAAGATCGGACGGATAACTATGGCTACACCTTC. Amino acid sequence: CASSQDRTDNYGYTF.